The following is a TCR beta chain sequence with its context. Its antigen is unknown. This entry belongs to a study of T-cell reconstitution after alpha-beta-depleted transplantation in children. Unique molecular identifiers tagged the TCRbeta library. TCRdb re-derived calls from the PCR reads in MiXCR, one entry per CDR3 protein. Here the sample spans about 980,000 distinct CDR3 sequences, about 29% being singletons. General study results and limits: Surviving recipient T cells and thymic progenitors produced the high day-60 TCRbeta diversity seen in some patients. Two months or so post-transplant, alpha-beta T cells reportedly derived from several hundred expanded graft clones. From newly produced T cells came most of the T-cell counts and diversity one year after transplant.

V dropped 3 bases and J dropped 7 bases, with 6 bases sitting between them. The germline V gene encodes CDR1 WSHSY and CDR2 SAAADI. The CDR3 contains 12 residues. The V and J genes are TRBV10-2 and TRBJ2-2; possibly TRBD1 or TRBD2 for D (5 bases each). The sample in question was PBMCs, mostly from graft donor cells, obtained 360 days after TCRalphabeta/CD19-depleted stem cell transplant. The sequence came from a boy under three years old who had a stem cell transplant for SCID, so the T cells may come from the graft donor. As DNA, the CDR3 is TGCGCCAGCAGTGATGGGGGCGGGGAGCTGTTTTTT. It is translated as CASSDGGGELFF.